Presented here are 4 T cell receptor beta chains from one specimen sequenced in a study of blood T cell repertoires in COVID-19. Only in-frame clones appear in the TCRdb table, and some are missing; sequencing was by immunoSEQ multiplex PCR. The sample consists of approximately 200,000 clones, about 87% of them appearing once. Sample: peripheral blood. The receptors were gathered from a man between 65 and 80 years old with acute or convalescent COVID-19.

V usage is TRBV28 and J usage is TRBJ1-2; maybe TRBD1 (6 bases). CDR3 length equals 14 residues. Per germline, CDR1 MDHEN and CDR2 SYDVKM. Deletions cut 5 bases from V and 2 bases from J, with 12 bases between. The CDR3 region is CASSRTQGNYGYTF. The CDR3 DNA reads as TGTGCCAGCAGTCGTACACAGGGAAACTATGGCTACACCTTC.

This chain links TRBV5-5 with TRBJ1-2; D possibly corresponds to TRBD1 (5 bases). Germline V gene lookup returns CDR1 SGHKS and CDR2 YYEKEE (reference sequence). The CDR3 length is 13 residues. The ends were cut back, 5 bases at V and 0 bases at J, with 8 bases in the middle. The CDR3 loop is CASRPTANYGYTF. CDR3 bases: TGTGCCAGCAGGCCGACAGCTAACTATGGCTACACCTTC.

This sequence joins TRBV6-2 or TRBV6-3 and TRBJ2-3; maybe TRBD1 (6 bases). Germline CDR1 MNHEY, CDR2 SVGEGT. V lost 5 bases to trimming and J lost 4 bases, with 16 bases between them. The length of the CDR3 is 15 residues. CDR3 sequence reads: CASSTHQRQADTQYF. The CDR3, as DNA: TGTGCCAGCAGTACCCATCAGAGACAGGCAGATACGCAGTATTTT.

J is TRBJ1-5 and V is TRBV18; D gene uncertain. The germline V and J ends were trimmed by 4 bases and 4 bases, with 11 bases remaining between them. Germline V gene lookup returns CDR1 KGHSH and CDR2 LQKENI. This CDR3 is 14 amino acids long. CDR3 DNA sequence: TGTGCCAGCTCACTACGGGAACAGAATCAGCCCCAGCATTTT. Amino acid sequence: CASSLREQNQPQHF.